This T cell receptor beta chain was captured in a study of T cells in Graves' hyperthyroidism and ophthalmopathy. Uncontrolled infection, other autoimmune disease, pregnancy or lactation barred patients from enrollment. Template material for amplifying TCR beta CDR3 regions consisted of RNA transcripts. RT-PCR in the first round (using the HTBI primer set) targeted the TCR CDR3. MiXCR was run by TCRdb on the multiplex PCR reads, yielding one entry per CDR3 protein. Seen here are 400,000 to 600,000 distinct CDR3 sequences, approximately 16% observed once, and the top ten hold approximately 30%. The CDR3 consists of 15 residues. The V gene's germline CDR1 is SGHTA and CDR2 FQGTGA. V shed 9 bases and J 5 bases; nucleotides not matched to a gene: 14.

This chain links TRBV7-3 with TRBJ2-5, with 8 nucleotides matching TRBD1. The sequenced material came from blood. The receptor was derived from a woman in her twenties or thirties with Graves' ophthalmopathy. Written as DNA, the CDR3 is TGTGCCAGTTCCCCCCAGGGGGCGCCGGTCGAGACCCAGTACTTC. It specifies CASSPQGAPVETQYF.